This T cell receptor (beta chain) stems from a study of somatic mutations in cytotoxic T cells in rheumatoid arthritis. This clone was seen once. Profiled with immunoSEQ multiplex PCR; TCRdb holds only in-frame clones, not every one. The sample holds more than 35,000 clones, 70% to 85% seen once. Looked up from germline, CDR1 is SGHRS and CDR2 is YFSETQ. V was clipped by 3 bases and J by 1 base; unmatched bases: 14. This CDR3 has 18 amino acids. The sequencing sample was made of CD8+ T cells sorted from blood. The sequence was collected from a man in his forties or fifties in good health. The chain is built from TRBV5-1 and TRBJ2-7, with 9 bases fitting TRBD2. CDR3 sequence: CASSWTSATPRGSYEQYF. In DNA, the CDR3 is TGCGCCAGCAGCTGGACTAGCGCGACACCTCGGGGGTCCTACGAGCAGTACTTC.